This T cell receptor beta chain was recovered during a study of identical twins. This clonotype has at least ten counts. MiXCR was run by TCRdb on the 5' RACE reads, yielding one entry per CDR3 protein. The sample carries around 530,000 distinct CDR3 sequences, nearly 15% recorded once. The length of the CDR3 is 11 residues. Germline V gene data show CDR1 as SGHTS and CDR2 as YDEGEE. Germline trimming cut 2 bases from V and 11 bases from J; bases unmatched to any gene: 1. These records were also assigned to another study, of yellow fever vaccine responses in identical twins.

The receptor's source is a woman aged 18-29 years in good health. The chain recombines TRBV5-8 with TRBJ1-1; 9 nucleotides line up with TRBD1. Sequenced material: CD4+ T cells sorted from blood. The CDR3 spells CASSFDRGAFF. The CDR3 nucleotides are TGTGCCAGCAGCTTCGACAGGGGGGCTTTCTTT. Looking up the rest from reference TRBV5-8 and TRBJ1-1 gives the full variable domain: EAGVTQSPTHLIKTRGQQATLRCSPISGHTSVYWYQQALGLGLQFLLWYDEGEERNRGNFPPRFSGRQFPNYSSELNVNALELEDSALYLCASSFDRGAFFGQGTRLTVV.